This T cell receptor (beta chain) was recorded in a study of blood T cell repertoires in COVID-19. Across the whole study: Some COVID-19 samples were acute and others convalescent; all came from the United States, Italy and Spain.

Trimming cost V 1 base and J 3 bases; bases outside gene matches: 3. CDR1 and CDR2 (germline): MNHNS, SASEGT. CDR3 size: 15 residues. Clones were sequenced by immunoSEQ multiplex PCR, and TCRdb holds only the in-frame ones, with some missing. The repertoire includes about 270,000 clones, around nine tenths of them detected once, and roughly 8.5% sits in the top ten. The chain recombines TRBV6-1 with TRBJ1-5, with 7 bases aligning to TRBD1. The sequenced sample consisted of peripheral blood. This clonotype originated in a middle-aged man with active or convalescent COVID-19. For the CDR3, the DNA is TGTGCCAGCAGTGAAGAGACAGGGCCCAATCAGCCCCAGCATTTT. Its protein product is CASSEETGPNQPQHF.